The rows below give T cell receptor beta chains drawn from one sample of a study of post-analysis software for immune sequencing data. TCRdb re-analysed the PCR reads in MiXCR, keeping a single row per CDR3 protein. The sample has about 540,000 distinct CDR3 sequences, roughly 34% seen once. Sequencing input: blood. All receptors come from a girl younger than 18 with multiple sclerosis. Both conserved end residues are part of each CDR3. Each record gives: D gene, J gene, V gene, clone size, CDR3 protein, CDR3 DNA. A D gene is named only where the DNA matches it firmly. Some rows have no size entry. The others give once, few or many, or a class for an expanded clone.

>.|TRBJ2-1|TRBV2|.
CASSGRQILVLNEQFF
TGTGCCAGCAGTGGGAGACAGATCCTAGTTCTCAATGAGCAGTTCTTC
>.|TRBJ2-5|TRBV6-1|few
CASREGQSETQYF
TGTGCCAGCAGGGAAGGACAGTCGGAGACCCAGTACTTC
>.|TRBJ1-6|TRBV7-8|few
CASSLGQRDSPLHF
TGTGCCAGCAGCCTCGGACAGAGGGATTCACCCCTCCACTTT
>.|TRBJ1-2|TRBV11-3|.
CASSPTDTLKGGANYGYTF
TGTGCCAGCAGCCCGACGGACACCCTAAAAGGAGGAGCTAACTATGGCTACACCTTC
>.|TRBJ2-5|TRBV14|.
CASSRHFQETQYF
TGTGCCAGCAGCAGACATTTCCAAGAGACCCAGTACTTC
>.|TRBJ2-7|TRBV7-3|.
CASSLEGTMYYEQYF
TGTGCCAGCAGCTTAGAAGGGACAATGTACTACGAGCAGTACTTC
>TRBD1|TRBJ2-3|TRBV7-2|few
CASSSRDRVFSSTDTQYF
TGTGCCAGCAGCTCCCGGGACAGGGTCTTCTCTAGCACAGATACGCAGTATTTT
>.|TRBJ2-7|TRBV6-5|once
CASWGGETCEQYF
TGTGCCAGCTGGGGCGGGGAAACCTGCGAGCAGTACTTC
>TRBD1|TRBJ1-5|TRBV6-6|many
CASREQGGNIGNQPQHF
TGTGCCAGTAGGGAGCAGGGGGGAAATATTGGCAATCAGCCCCAGCATTTT
>.|TRBJ1-6|TRBV6-1|once
CASSEVESFNSPLHF
TGTGCCAGCAGTGAAGTTGAGTCCTTTAATTCACCCCTCCACTTT
>.|TRBJ2-7|TRBV10-3|few
CAISESRPRAPQYF
TGTGCCATCAGTGAGAGCCGTCCTCGGGCTCCCCAGTACTTC
>.|TRBJ2-1|TRBV14|.
CASSQEWGPQFF
TGTGCCAGCAGCCAAGAGTGGGGGCCGCAGTTCTTC
>.|TRBJ2-7|TRBV29-1|.
CSVGSSEQYF
TGCAGCGTGGGCAGTTCCGAGCAGTACTTC
>TRBD1|TRBJ2-3|TRBV20-1|.
CSATWDRGVATQYF
TGCAGTGCAACTTGGGACAGGGGTGTGGCTACGCAGTATTTT
>.|TRBJ2-5|TRBV4-2|.
CASSHGDFQETQYF
TGTGCCAGCAGCCATGGAGACTTCCAAGAGACCCAGTACTTC
>.|TRBJ1-2|TRBV28|many
CASSLRDYGYTF
TGTGCCAGCAGCTTACGCGACTATGGCTACACCTTC
>TRBD1|TRBJ1-2|TRBV25-1|few
CASSELHEGALGYTF
TGTGCCAGCAGTGAACTCCATGAGGGGGCACTCGGCTACACCTTC
>.|TRBJ2-5|TRBV2|.
CASSAWGAEQYF
TGTGCCAGCAGTGCATGGGGGGCAGAGCAGTACTTC
>.|TRBJ1-2|TRBV4-2|.
CASSQEGQITAGYTF
TGTGCCAGCAGCCAAGAGGGTCAGATTACCGCCGGCTACACCTTC
>.|TRBJ1-2|TRBV6-6|.
CASIDPAKGYTF
TGTGCCAGCATCGACCCCGCTAAGGGCTACACCTTC
>.|TRBJ1-3|TRBV2|.
CASSEMGGTGNTIYF
TGTGCCAGCAGTGAAATGGGGGGAACCGGAAACACCATATATTTT
>.|TRBJ2-1|TRBV20-1|.
CSARQSWTLEGNEQFF
TGCAGTGCTAGACAGTCCTGGACCCTCGAGGGCAATGAGCAGTTCTTC
>TRBD1|TRBJ2-3|TRBV20-1|.
CSASPGTGSTDTQYF
TGCAGTGCTAGCCCTGGGACAGGCAGTACAGATACGCAGTATTTT
>TRBD2|TRBJ2-5|TRBV15|.
CATSRVSGRTGLAGEETQYF
TGTGCCACCAGCAGAGTAAGCGGAAGGACCGGACTAGCGGGGGAAGAGACCCAGTACTTC